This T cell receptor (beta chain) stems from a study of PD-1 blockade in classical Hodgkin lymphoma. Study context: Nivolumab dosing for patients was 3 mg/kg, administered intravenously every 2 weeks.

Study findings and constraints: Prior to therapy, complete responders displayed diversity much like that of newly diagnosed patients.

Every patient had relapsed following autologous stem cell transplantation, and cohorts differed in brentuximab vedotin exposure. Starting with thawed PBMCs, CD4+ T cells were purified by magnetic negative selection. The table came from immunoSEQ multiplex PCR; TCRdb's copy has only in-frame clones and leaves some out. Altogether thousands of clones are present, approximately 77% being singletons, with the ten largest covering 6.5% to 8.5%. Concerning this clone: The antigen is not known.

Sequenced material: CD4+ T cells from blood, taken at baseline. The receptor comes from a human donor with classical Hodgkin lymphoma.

CDR3 loop: CASSLSAGTYGYTF. The DNA of the CDR3 is TGTGCCAGCAGTTTATCGGCAGGGACCTATGGCTACACCTTC. V is TRBV28 and J is TRBJ1-2, with D possibly being TRBD1 (5 bases). Germline V CDR1 and CDR2: MDHEN, SYDVKM. The length of the CDR3 is 14 residues. The germline V and J ends were trimmed by 1 base and 4 bases, with 10 bases remaining between them.